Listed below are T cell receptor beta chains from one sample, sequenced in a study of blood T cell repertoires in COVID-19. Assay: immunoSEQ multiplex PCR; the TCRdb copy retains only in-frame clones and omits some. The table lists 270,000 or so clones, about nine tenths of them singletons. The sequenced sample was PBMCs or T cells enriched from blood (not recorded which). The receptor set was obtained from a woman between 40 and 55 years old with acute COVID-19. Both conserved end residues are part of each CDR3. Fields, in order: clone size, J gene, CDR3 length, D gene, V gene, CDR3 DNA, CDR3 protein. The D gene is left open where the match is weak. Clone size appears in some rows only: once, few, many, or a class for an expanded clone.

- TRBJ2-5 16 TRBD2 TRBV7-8 TGTGCCAGCAGCAGCTTAGCGGGAGGGCCCGCAGAGACCCAGTACTTC CASSSLAGGPAETQYF
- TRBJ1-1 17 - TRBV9 TGTGCCAGCAGCGTCCAAACCCAGGACATCGGGGGGACTGAAGCTTTCTTT CASSVQTQDIGGTEAFF
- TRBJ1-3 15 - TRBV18 TGTGCCAGCTCACCGACAGGACCCTCTGGAAACACCATATATTTT CASSPTGPSGNTIYF
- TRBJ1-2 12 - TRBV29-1 TGCAGCGTTGTCCGCGGGAACTATGGCTACACCTTC CSVVRGNYGYTF
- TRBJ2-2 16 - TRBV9 TGTGCCAGCAGCGTAGGGGGACATCTCAACACCGGGGAGCTGTTTTTT CASSVGGHLNTGELFF
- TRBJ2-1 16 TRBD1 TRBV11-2 TGTGCCAGCAGCTCCCGACAGGGGAACTTCTACAATGAGCAGTTCTTC CASSSRQGNFYNEQFF
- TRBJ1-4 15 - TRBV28 TGTGCCAGCAGTTTTGGCGGGCCGGCTTTTGAAAAACTGTTTTTT CASSFGGPAFEKLFF
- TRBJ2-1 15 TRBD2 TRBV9 TGTGCCAGCAGCGTATCTAGCGGCTCCTACAATGAGCAGTTCTTC CASSVSSGSYNEQFF
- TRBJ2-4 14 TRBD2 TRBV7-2 TGTGCCAGCAGCCCGGGGAGCGGGAGGGACATTCAGTACTTC CASSPGSGRDIQYF
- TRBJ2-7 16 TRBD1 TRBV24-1 TGTGCCACCAGTGATTCAACAGGACAGGGGGCCTACGAGCAGTACTTC CATSDSTGQGAYEQYF
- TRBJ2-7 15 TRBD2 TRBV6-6 TGTGCCAGCAGTCACTGGACTAGCGGGACCTACGAGCAGTACTTC CASSHWTSGTYEQYF
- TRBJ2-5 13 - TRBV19 TGTGCCAGTAGTATGGCTAGTAGGGAGACCCAGTACTTC CASSMASRETQYF
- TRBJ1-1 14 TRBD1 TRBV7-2 TGTGCCAGCAGCGCCTGGGACAGGGCGACTGAAGCTTTCTTT CASSAWDRATEAFF
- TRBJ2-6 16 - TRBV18 TGTGCCAGCTCACGGGGGCCCTACTCTGGGGCCAACGTCCTGACTTTC CASSRGPYSGANVLTF
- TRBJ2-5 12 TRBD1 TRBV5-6 TGTGCCAGCAGCTATACCGGGACAGGCGGAAACTTC CASSYTGTGGNF
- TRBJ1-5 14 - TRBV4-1 TGCGCCAGCAGCCAGGGCCCGATAGGACAGCCCCAGCATTTT CASSQGPIGQPQHF
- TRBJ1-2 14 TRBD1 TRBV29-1 TGCAGCGTTGAAGGGGACAGGGTCTCGGAGGGCTACACCTTC CSVEGDRVSEGYTF
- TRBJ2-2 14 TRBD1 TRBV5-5 TGTGCCAGCAGCGACAGGGTGGGCACCGGGGAGCTGTTTTTT CASSDRVGTGELFF
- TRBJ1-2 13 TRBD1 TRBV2 TGTGCCAGCAGTACAGGGGAACAGTATGGCTACACCTTC CASSTGEQYGYTF
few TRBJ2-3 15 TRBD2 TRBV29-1 TGCAGCGTTGGGGGTCTGGCGGGGGGCACAGATACGCAGTATTTT CSVGGLAGGTDTQYF
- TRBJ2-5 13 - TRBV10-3 TGTGCCATCAACGACAGAGAACAAGAGACCCAGTACTTC CAINDREQETQYF
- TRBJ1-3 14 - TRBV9 TGTGCCAGCAGCGTCCCGAGCTCTGGAAACACCATATATTTT CASSVPSSGNTIYF
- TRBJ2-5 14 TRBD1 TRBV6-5 TGTGCCAGCAGCAAAGAAAGGGGGCTCGAGACCCAGTACTTC CASSKERGLETQYF
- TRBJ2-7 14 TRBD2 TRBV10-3 TGTGCCACAATGCCTACTAGCGGGAACTACGAGCAGTACTTC CATMPTSGNYEQYF
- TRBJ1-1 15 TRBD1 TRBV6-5 TGTGCCAGCAGAGTGACAGGGGGGTTGGTAACTGAAGCTTTCTTT CASRVTGGLVTEAFF